This T cell receptor (beta chain) was recovered during a study of radiation and T cells in renal cell carcinoma. Looking at the study overall: Nephrectomy followed 15 Gy stereotactic body radiation by 4 weeks.

Time point reported: baseline pretreatment blood. Stated treatment: 15 Gy SBRT to primary tumor, nephrectomy 4 weeks later. Radiation-treated patients gave blood at baseline, week 2 and week 4. Produced via immunoSEQ multiplex PCR; TCRdb's table is partial and in-frame only. Of 70,000 to 95,000 clones in the sample, 70% to 85% were seen once. Study results and limitations: No pretreatment tumor biopsies were available for baseline clonotypes. From baseline, blood top tumor clonotypes peaked at 2 weeks post-radiation.

This clone was detected once. Its target is unknown. The CDR3 sequence is 8 residues long. Germline V lookup: CDR1 SQVTM, CDR2 ANQGSEA. Trimming removed 4 bases from V and 16 bases from J, with 8 bases in between. This TCR derives from a man aged 55-75 years with renal cell carcinoma. The input for sequencing was blood, taken from a patient whose treatment included radiotherapy and nephrectomy. V usage is TRBV29-1 and J usage is TRBJ2-1; no definite D call. In nucleotides, the CDR3 is TGCAGCGTTGGTGTAGACTTCTTC. This translates into CSVGVDFF.